Listed here is a single TCR beta chain. This sample was included in a study of shared clonotypes between healthy human individuals. The table came from immunoSEQ multiplex PCR; TCRdb's copy has only in-frame clones and leaves some out. Among 600,000 to 750,000 clones, about 78% were seen once, and the ten largest hold around 1.8%. This CDR3 comprises 14 residues. Germline V gene data show CDR1 as MNHNS and CDR2 as SASEGT. The germline V and J ends were trimmed by 7 bases and 0 bases, with 13 bases remaining between them. Those who donated, Caucasian adults without exception, all lived in Nashville, Tennessee.

The sequence came from a woman in her 30s in good health. The specimen was memory CD4+ T cells sorted from blood. Subset: CD45RA-negative fraction. This chain joins TRBV6-1 and TRBJ2-7; D may correspond to TRBD1 or TRBD2 (5 bases each). The CDR3 reads CASIGPGTSYEQYF. The DNA of the CDR3 is TGTGCCAGCATCGGGCCAGGGACCTCCTACGAGCAGTACTTC.